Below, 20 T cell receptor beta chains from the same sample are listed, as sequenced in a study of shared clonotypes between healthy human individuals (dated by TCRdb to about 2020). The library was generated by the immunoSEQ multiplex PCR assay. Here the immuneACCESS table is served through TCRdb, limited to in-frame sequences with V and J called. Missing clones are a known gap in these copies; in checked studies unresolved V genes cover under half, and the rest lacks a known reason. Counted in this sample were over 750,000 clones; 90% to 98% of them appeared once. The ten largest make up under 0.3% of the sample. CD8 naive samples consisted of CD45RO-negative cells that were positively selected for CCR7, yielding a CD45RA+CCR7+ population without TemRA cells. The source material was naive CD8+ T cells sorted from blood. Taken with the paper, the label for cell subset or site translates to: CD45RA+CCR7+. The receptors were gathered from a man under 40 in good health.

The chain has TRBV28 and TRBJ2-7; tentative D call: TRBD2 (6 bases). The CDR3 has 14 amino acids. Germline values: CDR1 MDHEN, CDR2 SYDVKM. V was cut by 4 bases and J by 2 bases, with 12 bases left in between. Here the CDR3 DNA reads TGTGCCAGCAGTTACCTTAGCGGTACCTACGAGCAGTACTTC. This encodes CASSYLSGTYEQYF. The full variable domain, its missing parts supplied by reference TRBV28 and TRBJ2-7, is DVKVTQSSRYLVKRTGEKVFLECVQDMDHENMFWYRQDPGLGLRLIYFSYDVKMKEKGDIPEGYSVSREKKERFSLILESASTNQTSMYLCASSYLSGTYEQYFGPGTRLTVT.

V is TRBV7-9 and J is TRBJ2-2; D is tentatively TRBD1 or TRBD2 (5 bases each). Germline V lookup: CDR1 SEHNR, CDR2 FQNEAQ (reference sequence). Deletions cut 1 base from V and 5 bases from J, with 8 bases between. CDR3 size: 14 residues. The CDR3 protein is CASSLGGETGELFF. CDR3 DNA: TGTGCCAGCAGCTTAGGAGGGGAGACCGGGGAGCTGTTTTTT. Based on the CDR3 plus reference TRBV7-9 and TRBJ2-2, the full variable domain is DTGVSQNPRHKITKRGQNVTFRCDPISEHNRLYWYRQTLGQGPEFLTYFQNEAQLEKSRLLSDRFSAERPKGSFSTLEIQRTEQGDSAMYLCASSLGGETGELFFGEGSRLTVL.

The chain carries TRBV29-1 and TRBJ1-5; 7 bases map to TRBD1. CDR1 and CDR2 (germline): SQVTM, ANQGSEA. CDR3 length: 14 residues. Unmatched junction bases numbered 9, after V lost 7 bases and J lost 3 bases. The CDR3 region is CSAVTGAYNQPQHF. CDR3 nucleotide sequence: TGCAGCGCGGTTACAGGGGCCTACAATCAGCCCCAGCATTTT.

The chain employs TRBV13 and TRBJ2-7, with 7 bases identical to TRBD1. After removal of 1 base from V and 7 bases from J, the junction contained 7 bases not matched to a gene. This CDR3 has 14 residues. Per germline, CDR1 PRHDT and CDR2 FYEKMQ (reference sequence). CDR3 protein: CASSLAQGRWEQYF. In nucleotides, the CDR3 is TGTGCCAGCAGCTTAGCACAGGGGCGTTGGGAGCAGTACTTC. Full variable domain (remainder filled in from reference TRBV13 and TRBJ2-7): AAGVIQSPRHLIKEKRETATLKCYPIPRHDTVYWYQQGPGQDPQFLISFYEKMQSDKGSIPDRFSAQQFSDYHSELNMSSLELGDSALYFCASSLAQGRWEQYFGPGTRLTVT.

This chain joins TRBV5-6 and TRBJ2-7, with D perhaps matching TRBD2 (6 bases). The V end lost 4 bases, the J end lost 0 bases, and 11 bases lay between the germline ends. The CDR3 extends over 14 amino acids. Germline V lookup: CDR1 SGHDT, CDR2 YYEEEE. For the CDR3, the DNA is TGTGCCAGCAGCAGAGGAGGGAGCTCCTACGAGCAGTACTTC. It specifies CASSRGGSSYEQYF.

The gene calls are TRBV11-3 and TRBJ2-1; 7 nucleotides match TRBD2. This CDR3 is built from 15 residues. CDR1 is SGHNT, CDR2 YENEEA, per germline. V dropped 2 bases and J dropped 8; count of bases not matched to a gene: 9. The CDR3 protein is CASSLPDTAGDEQFF. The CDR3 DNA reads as TGTGCCAGCAGCTTACCAGACACGGCGGGGGATGAGCAGTTCTTC.

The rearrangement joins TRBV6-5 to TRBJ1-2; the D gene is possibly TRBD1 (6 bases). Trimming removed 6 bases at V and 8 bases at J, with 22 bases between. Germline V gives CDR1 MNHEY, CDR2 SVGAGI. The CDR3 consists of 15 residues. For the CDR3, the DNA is TGTGCCAGCAGCCAAGGACAGCCTTCCTTTGGGGGCTACACCTTC. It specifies CASSQGQPSFGGYTF.

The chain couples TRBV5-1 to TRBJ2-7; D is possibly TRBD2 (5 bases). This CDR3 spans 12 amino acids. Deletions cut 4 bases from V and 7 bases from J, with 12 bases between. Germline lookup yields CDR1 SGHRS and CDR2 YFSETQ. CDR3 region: CASSVPGLEQYF. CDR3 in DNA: TGCGCCAGCAGCGTTCCGGGGTTGGAGCAGTACTTC.

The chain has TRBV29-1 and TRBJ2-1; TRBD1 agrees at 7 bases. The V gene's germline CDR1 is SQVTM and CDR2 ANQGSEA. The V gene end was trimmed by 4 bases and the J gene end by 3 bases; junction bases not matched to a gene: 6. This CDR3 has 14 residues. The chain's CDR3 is CSVVPGGYYNEQFF. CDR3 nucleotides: TGCAGCGTTGTTCCAGGGGGTTACTACAATGAGCAGTTCTTC.

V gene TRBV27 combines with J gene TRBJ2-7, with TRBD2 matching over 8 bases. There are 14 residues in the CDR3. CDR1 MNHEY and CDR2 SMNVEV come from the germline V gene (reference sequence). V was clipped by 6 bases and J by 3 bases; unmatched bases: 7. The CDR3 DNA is TGTGCCAGCAGCCCCCCAAGCGGGGGCTACGAGCAGTACTTC. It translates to CASSPPSGGYEQYF.

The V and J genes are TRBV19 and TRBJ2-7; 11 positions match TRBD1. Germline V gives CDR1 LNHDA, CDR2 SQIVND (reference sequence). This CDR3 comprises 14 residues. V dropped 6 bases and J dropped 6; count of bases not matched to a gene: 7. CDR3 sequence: CASSFGQGASEQYF. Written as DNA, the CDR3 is TGTGCCAGTAGCTTCGGACAGGGGGCCTCCGAGCAGTACTTC.

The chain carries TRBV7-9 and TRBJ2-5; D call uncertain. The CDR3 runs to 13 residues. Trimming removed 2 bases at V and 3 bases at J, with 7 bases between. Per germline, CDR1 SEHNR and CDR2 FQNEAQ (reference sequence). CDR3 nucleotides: TGTGCCAGCAGCTTATCCACGGAAGAGACCCAGTACTTC. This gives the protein CASSLSTEETQYF. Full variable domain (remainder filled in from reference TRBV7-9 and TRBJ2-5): DTGVSQNPRHKITKRGQNVTFRCDPISEHNRLYWYRQTLGQGPEFLTYFQNEAQLEKSRLLSDRFSAERPKGSFSTLEIQRTEQGDSAMYLCASSLSTEETQYFGPGTRLLVL.

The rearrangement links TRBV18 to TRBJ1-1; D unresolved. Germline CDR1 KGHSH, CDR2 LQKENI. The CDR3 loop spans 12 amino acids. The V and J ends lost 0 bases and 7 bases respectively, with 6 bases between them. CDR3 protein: CASSPPQLEAFF. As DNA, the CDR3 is TGTGCCAGCTCACCACCTCAACTTGAAGCTTTCTTT.

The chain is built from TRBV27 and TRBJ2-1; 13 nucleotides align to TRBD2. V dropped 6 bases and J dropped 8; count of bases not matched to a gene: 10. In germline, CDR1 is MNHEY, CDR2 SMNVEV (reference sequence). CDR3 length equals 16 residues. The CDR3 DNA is TGTGCCAGCAGCCTACTACTAGCGGGAGGGATCGATGAGCAGTTCTTC. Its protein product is CASSLLLAGGIDEQFF.

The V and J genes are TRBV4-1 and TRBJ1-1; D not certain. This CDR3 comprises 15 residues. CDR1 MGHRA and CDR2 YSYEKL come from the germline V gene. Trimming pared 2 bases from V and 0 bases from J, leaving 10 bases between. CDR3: CASSQIVSMNTEAFF. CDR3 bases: TGCGCCAGCAGCCAAATAGTCTCTATGAACACTGAAGCTTTCTTT.

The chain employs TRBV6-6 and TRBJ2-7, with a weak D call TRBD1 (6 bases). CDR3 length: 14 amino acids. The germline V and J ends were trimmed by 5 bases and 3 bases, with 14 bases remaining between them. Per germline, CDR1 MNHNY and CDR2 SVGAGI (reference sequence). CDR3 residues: CASSTGQRDYEQYF. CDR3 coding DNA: TGTGCCAGCAGTACGGGACAAAGGGACTACGAGCAGTACTTC.

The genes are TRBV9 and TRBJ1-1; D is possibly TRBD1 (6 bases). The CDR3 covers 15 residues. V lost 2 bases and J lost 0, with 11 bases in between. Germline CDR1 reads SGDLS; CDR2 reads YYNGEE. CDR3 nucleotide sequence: TGTGCCAGCAGCGTTTCGCAGGGGCTGAACACTGAAGCTTTCTTT. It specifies CASSVSQGLNTEAFF.

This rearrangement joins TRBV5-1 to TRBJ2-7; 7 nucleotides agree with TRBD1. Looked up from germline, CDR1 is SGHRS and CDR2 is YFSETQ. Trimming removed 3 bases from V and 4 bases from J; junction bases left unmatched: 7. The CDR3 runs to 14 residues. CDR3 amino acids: CASSSNRQGYEQYF. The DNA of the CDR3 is TGCGCCAGCAGCTCCAATCGACAGGGTTACGAGCAGTACTTC. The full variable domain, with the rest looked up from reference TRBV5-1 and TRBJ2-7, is KAGVTQTPRYLIKTRGQQVTLSCSPISGHRSVSWYQQTPGQGLQFLFEYFSETQRNKGNFPGRFSGRQFSNSRSEMNVSTLELGDSALYLCASSSNRQGYEQYFGPGTRLTVT.

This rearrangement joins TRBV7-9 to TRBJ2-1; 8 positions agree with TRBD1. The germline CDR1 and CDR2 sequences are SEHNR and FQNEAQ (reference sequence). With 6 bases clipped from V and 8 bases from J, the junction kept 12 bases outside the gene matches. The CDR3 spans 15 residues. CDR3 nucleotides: TGTGCCAGCAGACATGGGGCACAGGGGGTCGATGAGCAGTTCTTC. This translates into CASRHGAQGVDEQFF.

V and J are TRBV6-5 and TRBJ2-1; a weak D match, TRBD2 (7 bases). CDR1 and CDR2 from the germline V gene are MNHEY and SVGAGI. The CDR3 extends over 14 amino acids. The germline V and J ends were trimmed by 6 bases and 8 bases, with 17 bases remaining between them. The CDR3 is CASSSLGEGDEQFF. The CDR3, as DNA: TGTGCCAGCAGCTCCTTGGGGGAGGGGGATGAGCAGTTCTTC.